One sample yielded the 5 T cell receptor beta chains listed below, sequenced in a study of Ad26.COV2.S vaccination and SARS-CoV-2 variants. The treatment here: roughly 20 received Ad26.COV2.S at low or high dose, single or two shots; 5 received placebo; per-sample allocation not given. All samples were drawn on day 63, counting from the first vaccine or placebo injection. Sequencing was performed with immunoSEQ multiplex PCR; in TCRdb, only in-frame clones are kept and a portion is missing. There are 400,000 to 450,000 clones in the sample; more than 80% occur only once, and 10% to 15% lies in the top ten. The starting material was peripheral blood, obtained in a trial of Ad26.COV2.S vaccine versus placebo. The receptors originated from a person between 18 and 65 years old who received the Ad26.COV2.S COVID-19 vaccine or a placebo.

The DNA for the CDR3 is TGTGCCAGCAGCGCGGGTGTTTTGGGACAAACCTACAATGAGCAGTTCTTC. Protein product: CASSAGVLGQTYNEQFF. The chain joins TRBV5-6 to TRBJ2-1, with a tentative D call TRBD1 (6 bases). Germline CDR1 reads SGHDT; CDR2 reads YYEEEE. The CDR3 sequence is 17 residues long. Trimming took 4 bases from V and 2 from J, leaving 19 bases between them.

This clone was observed a single time. This rearrangement joins TRBV6-2 or TRBV6-3 to TRBJ1-6, with D unclear. Germline CDR1 and CDR2: MNHEY and SVGEGT. The CDR3 totals 15 residues. Deletions cut 6 bases from V and 7 bases from J, with 16 bases between. CDR3: CASSRLEQLNSPLHF. For the CDR3, the DNA is TGTGCCAGCAGCCGCCTTGAACAGTTAAATTCACCCCTCCACTTT.

This clone was recorded once. The rearrangement joins TRBV5-1 to TRBJ2-1; 10 bases agree with TRBD1. Germline assignment: CDR1 SGHRS and CDR2 YFSETQ. This CDR3 is built from 16 residues. The junction had 5 bases not matched to a gene; V was cut back by 1 base and J by 4 bases. In DNA form, the CDR3 reads TGCGCCAGCAGCTTGTACCGACAGGGGGCGTACAATGAGCAGTTCTTC. It codes for CASSLYRQGAYNEQFF.

V and J are TRBV20-1 and TRBJ1-1; the D gene is possibly TRBD1 (6 bases). Germline CDR1 is DFQATT and CDR2 is SNEGSKA (reference sequence). V gave up 3 bases and J gave up 7 bases, with 15 bases separating them. This CDR3 comprises 13 residues. CDR3 region: CSASPGAGVEAFF. CDR3 DNA: TGCAGTGCTAGTCCGGGGGCGGGGGTTGAAGCTTTCTTT.

The V call is TRBV6-5, the J call TRBJ1-1, with 9 bases aligning to TRBD1. Germline values: CDR1 MNHEY, CDR2 SVGAGI. V shed 7 bases, J shed 5 bases, and the junction held 8 bases outside the gene matches. The CDR3 is 14 amino acids. CDR3 amino acids: CASKTGQGLTEAFF. The CDR3 DNA reads TGTGCCAGCAAGACGGGACAGGGATTGACTGAAGCTTTCTTT.